Below, one TCR beta chain is given with its context. No antigen is known for it. The libraries of TRB cDNA were constructed through 5' RACE using UMI labels. TCRdb reanalyzed the 5' RACE reads and collapses them to one entry per CDR3 protein, without DNA. The sample table sets out roughly 55,000 distinct CDR3 sequences. The CDR3 is 18 residues long. Germline V gene data show CDR1 as LGHDT and CDR2 as YNNKEL (reference sequence). Definition of naive CD8+ T cells rested on a CD45RO-CCR7+CD27+CD95- profile. The source of the sample is a study of CXCR3-negative and CXCR3-positive naive CD8 T cells. Study observations and caveats: Similar TRBV-TRBJ gene usage was seen in naive CXCR3-negative and CXCR3-positive cells, but not in memory cells. Diversity proved comparably high across both naive subsets and much lower in memory CD8+ cells. Hydrophobicity of TRB CDR3s was greater in CXCR3-positive naive cells than in CXCR3-negative naive cells.

The chain uses TRBV3-1 and TRBJ1-1. This TCR was sampled from a human donor in good health. Some clones in this sample may be carry-over from other donors' samples. Source material: naive CXCR3+ CD8+ T cells from blood. Subset: CD45RO-CCR7+CD27+CD95- naive CD8+ T cells expressing CXCR3 (TNR3+). CDR3 loop: CASSQDAPRPEMNTEAFF.